This paragraph covers one T cell receptor (beta chain) sequence. A read error may be the cause here, since a much bigger clone is one base away. This record comes from a study of T-cell reconstitution after alpha-beta-depleted transplantation in children. The CDR3 runs 15 residues. Germline assignment: CDR1 SGHVS and CDR2 FNYEAQ. The TCRbeta library was prepared with unique molecular identifiers. TCRdb fed the PCR reads into MiXCR, producing one record per CDR3 protein. The table records roughly 100,000 distinct CDR3 sequences, 7% to 10% of them present only once. This clonotype originated in a human donor who donated a stem cell graft to a child with congenital amegakaryocytic thrombocytopenia. The sample consisted of PBMCs from the stem cell graft donor, taken from the stem cell graft. The chain links TRBV7-6 to TRBJ2-4; TRBD1 aligns across 10 bases. This CDR3 is CASSPPGTGENSQYF. CDR3 coding DNA: TGTGCCAGCAGCCCCCCCGGGACAGGGGAAAACAGTCAGTACTTC. The full variable domain, in which reference TRBV7-6 and TRBJ2-4 provide the parts outside the CDR3, is GAGVSQSPRYKVTKRGQDVALRCDPISGHVSLYWYRQALGQGPEFLTYFNYEAQQDKSGLPNDRFSAERPEGSISTLTIQRTEQRDSAMYRCASSPPGTGENSQYFGAGTRLSVL.